This TCR beta chain was captured by sequencing in a study of T cell changes during pregnancy in multiple sclerosis. Here immunoSEQ multiplex PCR was the method, and the copy in TCRdb shows in-frame clones only, minus some. The data show 85,000 to 100,000 clones, almost 95% seen once. Losses at the gene ends were 6 bases for V and 0 bases for J; bases not matched to a gene: 14. This CDR3 has 18 residues. Germline V CDR1 and CDR2: SEHNR, FQNEAQ (reference sequence). The rearrangement links TRBV7-9 to TRBJ1-1, with 9 nucleotides matching TRBD1. This receptor was taken from a female donor with multiple sclerosis, enrolled in a pregnancy study. The input for sequencing was peripheral blood, taken in the first trimester of pregnancy. The CDR3 DNA reads TGTGCCAGCAGAGAGAGCCAGGGACAGGGTCCCATGAACACTGAAGCTTTCTTT. Protein sequence: CASRESQGQGPMNTEAFF. Full variable domain (rest looked up from reference TRBV7-9 and TRBJ1-1): DTGVSQNPRHKITKRGQNVTFRCDPISEHNRLYWYRQTLGQGPEFLTYFQNEAQLEKSRLLSDRFSAERPKGSFSTLEIQRTEQGDSAMYLCASRESQGQGPMNTEAFFGQGTRLTVV.